One sample yielded the 18 T cell receptor beta chains listed below, sequenced in a study of blood T cell repertoires in COVID-19. The repertoire was sequenced with immunoSEQ multiplex PCR; TCRdb's copy has only in-frame clones and lacks some. Here the sample spans more than 65,000 clones, more than 70% being singletons. Sequenced: peripheral blood. The receptor set was obtained from a human donor in a cohort sampled during active COVID-19.

The chain joins TRBV5-4 to TRBJ2-5, with 7 bases aligning to TRBD1. V lost 4 bases and J lost 0; bases outside the gene matches: 3. This CDR3 contains 14 residues. Germline V CDR1 and CDR2: SGHNT, YYREEE (reference sequence). CDR3 in amino acids: CASSLGTDQETQYF. The CDR3 nucleotides read TGTGCCAGCAGCCTCGGGACAGACCAAGAGACCCAGTACTTC.

This clone was seen only a few times. This rearrangement joins TRBV19 to TRBJ1-3, with D possibly matching TRBD1 (5 bases). Trimming left V 4 bases short and J 7 bases short, with 8 bases between. The CDR3 has 12 amino acids. Germline loops: CDR1 LNHDA, CDR2 SQIVND (reference sequence). The CDR3: CASSTEGNTIYF. The CDR3 nucleotides are TGTGCCAGTAGTACGGAGGGGAACACCATATATTTT.

The chain is built from TRBV6-4 and TRBJ2-6, with D possibly matching TRBD2 (5 bases). The V and J ends lost 3 bases and 4 bases respectively, with 13 bases between them. The CDR3 is made up of 16 amino acids. Germline-derived CDR1 and CDR2 are MRHNA and SNTAGT. CDR3 residues: CASSENVGVGANVLTF. The CDR3 DNA follows: TGTGCCAGCAGTGAGAACGTCGGGGTAGGGGCCAACGTCCTGACTTTC.

The rearrangement links TRBV19 to TRBJ1-2; a possible D gene is TRBD1 (6 bases). This CDR3 spans 14 amino acids. The V and J ends lost 6 bases and 7 bases respectively, with 18 bases between them. Germline loops: CDR1 LNHDA, CDR2 SQIVND (reference sequence). In DNA form, the CDR3 reads TGTGCCAGTAGGCGCCTTACTTTCAGGGGTGGCTACACCTTC. The encoded protein is CASRRLTFRGGYTF.

This chain joins TRBV2 and TRBJ2-5, with TRBD1 matching over 9 bases. J was trimmed by 5 bases and V by 7 bases; bases with no gene match: 8. CDR1 and CDR2 from the germline V gene are SNHLY and FYNNEI. This CDR3 contains 14 residues. CDR3 DNA sequence: TGTGCCAGCACCGGAGGGACAGGGCTGGAGACCCAGTACTTC. Translating gives CASTGGTGLETQYF.

V is TRBV19 and J is TRBJ1-4; D remains unclear. V gave up 6 bases and J gave up 0 bases, with 11 bases separating them. The germline gives CDR1 LNHDA, CDR2 SQIVND (reference sequence). The CDR3 has 15 amino acids. CDR3 residues: CASSPEAATNEKLFF. The CDR3 DNA reads as TGTGCCAGTAGCCCTGAGGCGGCAACTAATGAAAAACTGTTTTTT.

The chain links TRBV27 to TRBJ2-7; D might be TRBD1 (5 bases). Germline CDR1 and CDR2: MNHEY and SMNVEV (reference sequence). The CDR3 extends over 13 amino acids. V was shortened by 2 bases and J by 2 bases, with 7 bases between the two germline ends. The CDR3, as DNA: TGTGCCAGCAGTTTACGACAGACCTACGAGCAGTACTTC. Its protein is CASSLRQTYEQYF.

The chain joins TRBV15 to TRBJ1-1, with D hard to call. With 6 bases removed from V and 4 bases from J, the gap between germline ends came to 12 bases. The CDR3 runs 13 residues. The germline V gene has CDR1 LNHNV and CDR2 YYDKDF (reference sequence). The chain's CDR3 is CATSEDIATEAFF. CDR3 bases: TGTGCCACCAGTGAAGACATCGCCACTGAAGCTTTCTTT.

This chain joins TRBV18 and TRBJ2-1, with 7 nucleotides matching TRBD1. CDR3 length equals 15 residues. V lost 3 bases and J lost 5; bases outside the gene matches: 7. The germline gives CDR1 KGHSH, CDR2 LQKENI. CDR3 DNA: TGTGCCAGCTCACCGGACGACAGGGCCGACAATGAGCAGTTCTTC. Translated, it gives CASSPDDRADNEQFF.

The chain couples TRBV6-5 to TRBJ1-1; D unclear. Germline values: CDR1 MNHEY, CDR2 SVGAGI. This CDR3 contains 14 residues. The V and J ends lost 5 bases and 7 bases respectively, with 17 bases between them. The CDR3 is CASSPLWVPGEAFF. CDR3 DNA sequence: TGTGCCAGCAGTCCCTTGTGGGTCCCGGGTGAAGCTTTCTTT.

The chain recombines TRBV18 with TRBJ1-6; D is unclear. This CDR3 spans 14 amino acids. Germline V gene lookup returns CDR1 KGHSH and CDR2 LQKENI. V was cut by 4 bases and J by 5 bases, with 9 bases left in between. CDR3 DNA: TGTGCCAGCTCACTGGAGAGGGATAATTCACCCCTCCACTTT. Protein product: CASSLERDNSPLHF.

The chain recombines TRBV28 with TRBJ2-5, with 7 bases that match TRBD1. The V and J ends lost 5 bases and 7 bases, in that order; junction bases with no gene match: 13. This CDR3 is 15 amino acids long. Germline V gives CDR1 MDHEN, CDR2 SYDVKM. In DNA, the CDR3 is TGTGCCAGCAGTCCATCAAGAGGGGGCGGAGGGACCCAGTACTTC. Its protein is CASSPSRGGGGTQYF.

This rearrangement joins TRBV3-1 (or the pseudogene TRBV3-2) to TRBJ1-1; 9 bases map to TRBD1. The CDR3 totals 14 residues. Germline CDR1 reads LGHDT; CDR2 reads YNNKEL (reference sequence). Trimming removed 2 bases from V and 11 bases from J; junction bases left unmatched: 9. The CDR3 DNA follows: TGTGCCAGCAGCCAATGGGACAGGGATTTATTGGCTTTCTTT. It is translated as CASSQWDRDLLAFF.

This rearrangement joins TRBV5-4 to TRBJ2-7, with TRBD1 identical over 8 bases. The CDR3 totals 16 residues. Losses at the gene ends were 1 base for V and 5 bases for J; bases not matched to a gene: 11. Germline lookup yields CDR1 SGHNT and CDR2 YYREEE (reference sequence). CDR3 sequence (DNA): TGTGCCAGCAGCTTGTTCGCCGGGACAGGATCCCACGAGCAGTACTTC. It translates to CASSLFAGTGSHEQYF.

The rearrangement joins TRBV4-1 to TRBJ1-6; D unclear. CDR1 is MGHRA, CDR2 YSYEKL, per germline. The CDR3 loop spans 14 amino acids. V gave up 8 bases and J gave up 0 bases, with 8 bases separating them. Written as DNA, the CDR3 is TGCGCCAGCCACGAGAGCTCCTATAATTCACCCCTCCACTTT. Translated: CASHESSYNSPLHF.

V usage is TRBV4-2 and J usage is TRBJ1-6; TRBD1 aligns across 7 bases. The CDR3 sequence is 15 residues long. Unmatched junction bases numbered 14, after V lost 11 bases and J lost 7 bases. Germline V gives CDR1 LGHNA, CDR2 YNFKEQ. The CDR3: CAGHRGDGSNSPLHF. The CDR3 DNA reads TGTGCCGGCCACAGGGGAGATGGGTCGAATTCACCCCTCCACTTT.

The gene calls are TRBV24-1 and TRBJ2-1; TRBD1 is a possible D gene (6 bases). This CDR3 is built from 17 residues. Trimming took off 3 bases at V and 0 bases at J, with 14 bases between the two ends. Germline V gene data show CDR1 as KGHDR and CDR2 as SFDVKD. The CDR3 bases are TGTGCCACCAGTGATACACCCAGGGGTGGCTCCTACAATGAGCAGTTCTTC. This translates into CATSDTPRGGSYNEQFF.

The genes are TRBV28 and TRBJ2-5, with TRBD1 matching over 7 bases. CDR1 MDHEN and CDR2 SYDVKM come from the germline V gene. The junction had 10 bases not matched to a gene; V was cut back by 2 bases and J by 7 bases. The CDR3 consists of 15 residues. The CDR3 reads CASSLRTGTEGTQYF. Here the CDR3 DNA reads TGTGCCAGCAGTTTAAGGACAGGAACTGAAGGGACCCAGTACTTC.